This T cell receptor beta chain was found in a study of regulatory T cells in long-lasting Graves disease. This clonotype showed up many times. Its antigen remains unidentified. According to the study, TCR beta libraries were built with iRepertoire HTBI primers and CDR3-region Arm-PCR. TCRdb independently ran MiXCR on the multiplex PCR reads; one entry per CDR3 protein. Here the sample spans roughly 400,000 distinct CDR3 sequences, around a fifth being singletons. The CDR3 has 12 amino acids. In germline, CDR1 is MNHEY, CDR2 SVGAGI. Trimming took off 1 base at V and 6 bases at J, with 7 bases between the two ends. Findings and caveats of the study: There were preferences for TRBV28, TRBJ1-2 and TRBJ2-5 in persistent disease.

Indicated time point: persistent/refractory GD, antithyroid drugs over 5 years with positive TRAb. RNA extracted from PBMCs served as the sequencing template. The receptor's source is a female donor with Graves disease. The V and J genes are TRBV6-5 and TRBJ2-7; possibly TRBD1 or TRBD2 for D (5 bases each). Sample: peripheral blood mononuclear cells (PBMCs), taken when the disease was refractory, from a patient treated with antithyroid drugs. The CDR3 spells CASSYFGGEQYF. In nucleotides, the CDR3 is TGTGCCAGCAGTTACTTTGGGGGCGAGCAGTACTTC.